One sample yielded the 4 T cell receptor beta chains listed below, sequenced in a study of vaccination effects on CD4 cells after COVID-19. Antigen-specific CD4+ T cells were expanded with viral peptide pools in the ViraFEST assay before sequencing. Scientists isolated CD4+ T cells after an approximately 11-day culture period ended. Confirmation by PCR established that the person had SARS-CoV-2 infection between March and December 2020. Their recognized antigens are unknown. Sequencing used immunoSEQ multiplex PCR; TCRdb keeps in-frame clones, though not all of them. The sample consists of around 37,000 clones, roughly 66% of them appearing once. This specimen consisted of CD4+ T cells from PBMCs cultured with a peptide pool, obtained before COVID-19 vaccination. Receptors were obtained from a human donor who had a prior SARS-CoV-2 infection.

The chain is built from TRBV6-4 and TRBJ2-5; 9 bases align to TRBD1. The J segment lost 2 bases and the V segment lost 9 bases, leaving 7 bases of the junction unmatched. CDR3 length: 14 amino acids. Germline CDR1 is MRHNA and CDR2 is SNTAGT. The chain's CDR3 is CARNRDRVQETQYF. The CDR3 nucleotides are TGTGCCAGAAACCGGGACAGGGTTCAAGAGACCCAGTACTTC.

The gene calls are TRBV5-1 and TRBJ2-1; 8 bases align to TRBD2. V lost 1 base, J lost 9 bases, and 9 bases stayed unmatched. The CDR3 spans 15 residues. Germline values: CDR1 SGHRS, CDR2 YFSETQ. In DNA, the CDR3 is TGCGCCAGCAGCTTGCCTACGGGGGGGCTCAGTGAGCAGTTCTTC. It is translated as CASSLPTGGLSEQFF.

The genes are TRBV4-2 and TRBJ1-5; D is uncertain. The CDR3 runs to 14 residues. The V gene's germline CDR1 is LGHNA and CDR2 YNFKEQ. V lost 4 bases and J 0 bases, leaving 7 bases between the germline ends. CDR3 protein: CASSLSVSNQPQHF. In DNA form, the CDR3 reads TGTGCCAGCAGCCTGTCGGTTAGCAATCAGCCCCAGCATTTT.

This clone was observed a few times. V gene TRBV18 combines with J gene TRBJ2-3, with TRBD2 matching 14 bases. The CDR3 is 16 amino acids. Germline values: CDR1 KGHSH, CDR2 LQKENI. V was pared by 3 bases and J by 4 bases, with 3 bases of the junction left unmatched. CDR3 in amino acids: CASSPGLAGASDTQYF. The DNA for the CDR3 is TGTGCCAGCTCACCGGGACTAGCGGGAGCATCAGATACGCAGTATTTT.